This TCR beta chain was obtained from a study of T cell responses to AZD1222 COVID-19 vaccine. CDR1 is KGHSH and CDR2 is LQKENI in the germline V gene. The CDR3 is 15 amino acids. Trimming removed 3 bases at V and 2 bases at J, with 13 bases between. Whole-study findings and limits: Among vaccine-associated CD4 TCRs, coverage spanned spike, with dominance at 160-218 and 743-854. Targeting of unmutated variant regions was reportedly seen in nearly half of spike-specific TCRs. At baseline, just 6 or 7 AZD1222 recipients tested seropositive. Clonal diversity may have been underestimated in mostly white British donors.

Sequencing used immunoSEQ multiplex PCR; TCRdb keeps in-frame clones, though not all of them. The sample lists over 150,000 clones; 90% were seen once. Concerning this clone: Antigen specificity is unknown.

J is TRBJ1-2 and V is TRBV18, with D possibly being TRBD1 (5 bases). The receptor was derived from an adult in good health. The sequencing used peripheral blood, collected on day 0 of AZD1222 vaccination. CDR3: CASSPGWQGNYGYTF. In nucleotides, the CDR3 is TGTGCCAGCTCACCCGGATGGCAGGGAAACTATGGCTACACCTTC.